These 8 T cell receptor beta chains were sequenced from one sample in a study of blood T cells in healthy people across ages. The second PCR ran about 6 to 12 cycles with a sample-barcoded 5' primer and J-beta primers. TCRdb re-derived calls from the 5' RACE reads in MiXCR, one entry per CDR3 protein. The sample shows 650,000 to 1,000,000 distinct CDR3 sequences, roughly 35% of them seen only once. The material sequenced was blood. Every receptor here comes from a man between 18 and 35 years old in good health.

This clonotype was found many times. The CDR3 here is CASSLGGAKNIQYF. For the CDR3, the DNA is TGTGCCAGCAGCTTAGGAGGGGCCAAAAACATTCAGTACTTC. V usage is TRBV7-2 and J usage is TRBJ2-4, with TRBD2 as a possible D gene (5 bases). V lost 1 base and J 1 base, leaving 5 bases between the germline ends. The CDR3 loop spans 14 amino acids. Germline assignment: CDR1 SGHTA and CDR2 FQGNSA.

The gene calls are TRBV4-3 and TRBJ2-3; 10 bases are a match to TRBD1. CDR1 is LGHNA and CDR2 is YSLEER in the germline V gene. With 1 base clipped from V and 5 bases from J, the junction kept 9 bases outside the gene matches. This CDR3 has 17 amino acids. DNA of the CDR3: TGCGCCAGCAGCCAAGGCCGAAGGACAGGGGGGAGAGATACGCAGTATTTT. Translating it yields CASSQGRRTGGRDTQYF.

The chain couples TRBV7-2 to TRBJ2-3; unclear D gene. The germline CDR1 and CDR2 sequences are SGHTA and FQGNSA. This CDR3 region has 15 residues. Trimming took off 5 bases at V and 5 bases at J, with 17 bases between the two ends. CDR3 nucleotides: TGTGCCAGCAGCCCTACCGCCAGCGATGGAGATACGCAGTATTTT. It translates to CASSPTASDGDTQYF.

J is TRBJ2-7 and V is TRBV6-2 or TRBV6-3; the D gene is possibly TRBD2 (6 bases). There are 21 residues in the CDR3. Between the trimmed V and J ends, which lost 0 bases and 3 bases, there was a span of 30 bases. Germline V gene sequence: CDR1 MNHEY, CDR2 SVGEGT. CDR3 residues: CASSYSWGLAFTPPGDYEQYF. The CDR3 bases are TGTGCCAGCAGTTACTCTTGGGGACTGGCCTTTACTCCTCCCGGGGACTACGAGCAGTACTTC.

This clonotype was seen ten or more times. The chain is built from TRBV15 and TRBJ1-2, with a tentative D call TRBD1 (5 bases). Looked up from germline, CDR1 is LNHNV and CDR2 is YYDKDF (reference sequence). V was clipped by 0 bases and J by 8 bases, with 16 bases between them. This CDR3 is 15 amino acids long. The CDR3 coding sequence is TGTGCCACCAGCAGAGATGTACGAGGGGCTCGCGGCTACACCTTC. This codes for CATSRDVRGARGYTF.

This chain's CDR3 is CASSDRTGEIYGYTF. Written as DNA, the CDR3 is TGTGCCAGCAGTGACCGGACAGGAGAAATCTATGGCTACACCTTC. V gene TRBV6-1 combines with J gene TRBJ1-2, with 7 bases lining up with TRBD1. Germline V lookup: CDR1 MNHNS, CDR2 SASEGT. The V segment lost 3 bases and the J segment 4 bases; nucleotides outside the gene matches: 8. The CDR3 is made up of 15 amino acids.

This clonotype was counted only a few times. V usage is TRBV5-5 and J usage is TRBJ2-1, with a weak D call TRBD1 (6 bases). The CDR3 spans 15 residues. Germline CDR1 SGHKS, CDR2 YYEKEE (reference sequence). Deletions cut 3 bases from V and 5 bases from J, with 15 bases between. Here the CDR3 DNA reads TGTGCCAGCAGCTGGGGGCCCAGTCCACACAATGAGCAGTTCTTC. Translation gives CASSWGPSPHNEQFF.

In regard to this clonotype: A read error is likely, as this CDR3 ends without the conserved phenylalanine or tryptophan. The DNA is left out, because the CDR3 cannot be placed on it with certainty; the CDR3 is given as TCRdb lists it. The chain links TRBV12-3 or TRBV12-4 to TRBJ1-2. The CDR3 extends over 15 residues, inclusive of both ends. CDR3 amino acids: CASPARGPEAGRLHL.